This T cell receptor beta chain was recorded in a study of T-cell memory formation after mild COVID-19. Each CDR3 protein is one row after TCRdb ran MiXCR on the 5' RACE reads. Here the sample spans more than 300,000 distinct CDR3 sequences, 14% being singletons. Germline values: CDR1 MNHEY, CDR2 SVGAGI. Trimming stripped 6 bases from V and 2 bases from J, with 12 bases between. CDR3 size: 14 residues. This clonotype occurred a few times. This sequence may be a read error, since a much larger clone differs from it by one base. The sequence was obtained from a man between 18 and 29 years old who had mild COVID-19 (a few samples of this study predate the infection). Cell type and time point are not known. V and J are TRBV6-5 and TRBJ2-3; D perhaps matches TRBD2 (7 bases). Sequencing was done on a sample of PBMCs or a T cell subset sorted from them (not recorded which). CDR3 nucleotides: TGTGCCAGCAGCTACGGGGGGCCCACAGATACGCAGTATTTT. Translating it yields CASSYGGPTDTQYF.